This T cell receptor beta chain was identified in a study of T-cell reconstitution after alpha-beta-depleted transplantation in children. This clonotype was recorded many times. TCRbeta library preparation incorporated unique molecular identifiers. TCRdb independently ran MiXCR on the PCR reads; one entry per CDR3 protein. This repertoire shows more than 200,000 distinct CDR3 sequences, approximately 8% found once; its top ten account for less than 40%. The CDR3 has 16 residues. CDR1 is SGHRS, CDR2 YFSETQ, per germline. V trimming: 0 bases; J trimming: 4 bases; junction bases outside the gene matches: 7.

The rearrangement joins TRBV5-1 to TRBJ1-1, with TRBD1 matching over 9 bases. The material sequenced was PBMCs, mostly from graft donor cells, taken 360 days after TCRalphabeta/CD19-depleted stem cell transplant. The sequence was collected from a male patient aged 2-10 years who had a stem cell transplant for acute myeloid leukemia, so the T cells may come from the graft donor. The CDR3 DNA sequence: TGCGCCAGCAGCTTGGTGGCACTACAGGGGGCCACTGAAGCTTTCTTT. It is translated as CASSLVALQGATEAFF.